This entry lists 4 T cell receptor beta chains sequenced from one sample in a study of T cell responses to AZD1222 COVID-19 vaccine. Sequencing was performed with immunoSEQ multiplex PCR; in TCRdb, only in-frame clones are kept and a portion is missing. Among some 71,000 clones listed, approximately 90% were seen once. The sample consisted of peripheral blood, taken 28 days after the second AZD1222 dose. These receptors were collected from an adult who received the AZD1222 COVID-19 vaccine.

J is TRBJ1-1 and V is TRBV2; D possibly corresponds to TRBD1 (6 bases). The CDR3 sequence is 14 residues long. The germline V gene encodes CDR1 SNHLY and CDR2 FYNNEI. Trimming removed 6 bases from V and 2 bases from J, with 13 bases in between. As DNA, the CDR3 is TGTGCCAGCAGCGTACAGGGAGTTAACACTGAAGCTTTCTTT. It translates to CASSVQGVNTEAFF. Variable domain in full (rest from reference TRBV2 and TRBJ1-1): EPEVTQTPSHQVTQMGQEVILRCVPISNHLYFYWYRQILGQKVEFLVSFYNNEISEKSEIFDDQFSVERPDGSNFTLKIRSTKLEDSAMYFCASSVQGVNTEAFFGQGTRLTVV.

CDR3 protein: CASSSGVEQYF. The CDR3, as DNA: TGTGCCAGCAGTTCCGGGGTTGAGCAGTACTTC. The chain couples TRBV28 to TRBJ2-7; D is perhaps TRBD2 (5 bases). The CDR3 sequence is 11 residues long. Trimming stripped 4 bases from V and 7 bases from J, with 8 bases between. The V gene's germline CDR1 is MDHEN and CDR2 SYDVKM.

This clone was observed once. This chain links TRBV13 with TRBJ2-2, with TRBD1 matching over 7 bases. Germline trimming cut 6 bases from V and 4 bases from J; bases unmatched to any gene: 5. Germline V CDR1 and CDR2: PRHDT, FYEKMQ (reference sequence). The CDR3 loop spans 14 amino acids. The DNA of the CDR3 is TGTGCCAGCAGGCCAGGGGGAACCACCGGGGAGCTGTTTTTT. As protein: CASRPGGTTGELFF.

This sequence joins TRBV4-3 and TRBJ2-1, with 14 bases identical to TRBD2. The germline V gene has CDR1 LGHNA and CDR2 YSLEER. There are 17 residues in the CDR3. The J segment lost 7 bases and the V segment lost 4 bases, leaving 9 bases of the junction unmatched. The CDR3 DNA is TGCGCCAGCAGCCGTGGACTAGCGGGAGGCTGGGGGAATGAGCAGTTCTTC. It yields the protein CASSRGLAGGWGNEQFF.